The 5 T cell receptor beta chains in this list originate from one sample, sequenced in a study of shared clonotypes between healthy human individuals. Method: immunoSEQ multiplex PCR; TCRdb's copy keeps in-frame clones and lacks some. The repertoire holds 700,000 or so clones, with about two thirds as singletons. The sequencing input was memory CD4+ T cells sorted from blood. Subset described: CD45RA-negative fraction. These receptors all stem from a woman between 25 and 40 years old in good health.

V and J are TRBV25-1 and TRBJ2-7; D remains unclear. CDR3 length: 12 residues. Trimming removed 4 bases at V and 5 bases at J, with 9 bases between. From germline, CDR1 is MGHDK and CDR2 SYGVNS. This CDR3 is CASSGGRDEQYF. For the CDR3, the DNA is TGTGCCAGCAGTGGGGGTCGGGACGAGCAGTACTTC.

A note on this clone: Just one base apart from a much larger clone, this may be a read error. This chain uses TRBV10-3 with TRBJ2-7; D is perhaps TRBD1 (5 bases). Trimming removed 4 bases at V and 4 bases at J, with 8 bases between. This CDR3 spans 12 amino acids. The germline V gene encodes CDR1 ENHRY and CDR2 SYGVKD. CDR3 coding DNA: TGTGCCATCAGTGGGCAGGGATACGAGCAGTACTTC. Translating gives CAISGQGYEQYF.

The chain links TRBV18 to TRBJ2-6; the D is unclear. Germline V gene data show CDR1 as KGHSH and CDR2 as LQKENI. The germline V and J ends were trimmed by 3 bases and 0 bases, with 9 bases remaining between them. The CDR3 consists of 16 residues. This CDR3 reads CASSPTLHSGANVLTF. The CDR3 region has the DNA TGTGCCAGCTCACCGACACTACACTCTGGGGCCAACGTCCTGACTTTC.

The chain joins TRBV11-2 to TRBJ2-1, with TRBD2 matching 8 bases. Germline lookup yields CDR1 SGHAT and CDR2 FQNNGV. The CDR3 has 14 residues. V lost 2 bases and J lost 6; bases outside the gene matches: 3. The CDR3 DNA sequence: TGTGCCAGCAGCTTACGACTAGCGCTCAATGAGCAGTTCTTC. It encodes CASSLRLALNEQFF.

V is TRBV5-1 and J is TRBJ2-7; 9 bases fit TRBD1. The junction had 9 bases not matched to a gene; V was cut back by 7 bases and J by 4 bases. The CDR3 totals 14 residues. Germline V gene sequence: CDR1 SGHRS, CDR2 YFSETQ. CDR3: CASGTGSGRYEQYF. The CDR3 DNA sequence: TGCGCCAGCGGGACAGGGAGTGGCAGGTACGAGCAGTACTTC.